The sequence of this TCR beta chain was determined in a study of CD8 T cells in ankylosing spondylitis. This clonotype was detected many times. TCRdb redid the calling of the 5' RACE reads with MiXCR, one entry per CDR3 protein. The table has some 71,000 distinct CDR3 sequences, about 5% seen once. Sequencing input: blood, either unsorted or a sorted T cell fraction (not recorded which). This receptor was taken from a male donor with ankylosing spondylitis or in good health (not recorded which).

The CDR3 DNA reads as TGTGCCAGCAGCCAAGATCCGGGACATACCACAGATACGCAGTATTTT. Translating gives CASSQDPGHTTDTQYF. This chain uses TRBV3-1 with TRBJ2-3, with D perhaps matching TRBD1 (6 bases). V lost 0 bases and J 2 bases, leaving 12 bases between the germline ends. The CDR3 is 16 residues long. Germline V gene lookup returns CDR1 LGHDT and CDR2 YNNKEL (reference sequence).